The 8 T cell receptor beta chains below all came from one sample that was sequenced in a study of blood T cell repertoires in COVID-19. Assay: immunoSEQ multiplex PCR; the TCRdb copy retains only in-frame clones and omits some. The table has 180,000 or so clones, roughly 82% seen once. Sequencing was carried out using peripheral blood. The receptor set was obtained from a woman aged 70-85 years with acute or convalescent COVID-19.

In this sample, this clone turned up a few times. This rearrangement joins TRBV28 to TRBJ2-7; D possibly corresponds to TRBD1 (6 bases). Germline V gene sequence: CDR1 MDHEN, CDR2 SYDVKM. The V and J ends lost 6 bases and 3 bases respectively, with 18 bases between them. The CDR3 runs 15 residues. The CDR3 here is CASSPTGPGDYEQYF. CDR3 DNA sequence: TGTGCCAGCAGCCCGACAGGCCCCGGGGACTACGAGCAGTACTTC.

The rearrangement joins TRBV7-8 to TRBJ1-1; 10 bases are a match to TRBD1. Per the germline V gene, CDR1 is SGHVS and CDR2 is FQNEAQ. J lost 0 bases, V lost 5 bases, and 9 bases had no gene match. The CDR3 length is 17 residues. The CDR3 reads CASSPRQGASMNTEAFF. For the CDR3, the DNA is TGTGCCAGCAGCCCCCGACAGGGGGCCAGTATGAACACTGAAGCTTTCTTT. Full variable domain (missing parts from reference TRBV7-8 and TRBJ1-1): GAGVSQSPRYKVAKRGQDVALRCDPISGHVSLFWYQQALGQGPEFLTYFQNEAQLDKSGLPSDRFFAERPEGSVSTLKIQRTQQEDSAVYLCASSPRQGASMNTEAFFGQGTRLTVV.

The chain recombines TRBV10-3 with TRBJ2-3, with 7 bases that match TRBD1. The germline V gene has CDR1 ENHRY and CDR2 SYGVKD. The V and J ends lost 5 bases and 2 bases, in that order; junction bases with no gene match: 10. CDR3 length: 16 amino acids. CDR3 amino acids: CAISTGTVSPTDTQYF. The CDR3 nucleotides read TGTGCCATCAGTACCGGGACAGTTTCTCCCACAGATACGCAGTATTTT.

The gene calls are TRBV7-9 and TRBJ2-1; perhaps TRBD2 as D (5 bases). This CDR3 is built from 15 residues. Germline lookup yields CDR1 SEHNR and CDR2 FQNEAQ (reference sequence). Trimming stripped 0 bases from V and 3 bases from J, with 9 bases between. CDR3 sequence reads: CASSLAGSIYNEQFF. The CDR3 DNA is TGTGCCAGCAGCTTAGCAGGGAGTATCTACAATGAGCAGTTCTTC.

Comment on this clone: A read error may produce the germline difference seen at one junction end. This same CDR3 is encoded by further DNA sequences in the sample. The rearrangement uses TRBV19 and TRBJ2-7, with D tentatively TRBD1 (6 bases). The CDR3 runs 12 residues. Germline V gene lookup returns CDR1 LNHDA and CDR2 SQIVND (reference sequence). For the CDR3, the DNA is TGTGCCAGTAGCACAGGGCCTGGCGAGCAGTATTTC. This codes for CASSTGPGEQYF.

V usage is TRBV27 and J usage is TRBJ1-2; D is unresolved. V was clipped by 3 bases and J by 4 bases, with 15 bases between them. This CDR3 has 15 residues. Germline-derived CDR1 and CDR2 are MNHEY and SMNVEV (reference sequence). The CDR3 protein is CASSFRLTEPYGYTF. The CDR3 region has the DNA TGTGCCAGCAGTTTCCGATTAACAGAGCCCTATGGCTACACCTTC.

The CDR3 DNA sequence: TGTGCCAGCTCACCACCAGGGGGCCCAGATACGCAGTATTTT. This codes for CASSPPGGPDTQYF. V is TRBV18 and J is TRBJ2-3; TRBD1 aligns across 7 bases. Germline V gives CDR1 KGHSH, CDR2 LQKENI. The CDR3 is 14 amino acids. With 0 bases clipped from V and 4 bases from J, the junction kept 1 base outside the gene matches. Supplemented by reference TRBV18 and TRBJ2-3, the full variable domain reads NAGVMQNPRHLVRRRGQEARLRCSPMKGHSHVYWYRQLPEEGLKFMVYLQKENIIDESGMPKERFSAEFPKEGPSILRIQQVVRGDSAAYFCASSPPGGPDTQYFGPGTRLTVL.

The chain recombines TRBV6-5 with TRBJ2-2, with TRBD1 as a possible D gene (5 bases). V lost 0 bases and J lost 4, with 12 bases in between. Per the germline V gene, CDR1 is MNHEY and CDR2 is SVGAGI. The CDR3 consists of 16 residues. CDR3 amino acids: CASSYSGPGPTGELFF. The CDR3 coding sequence is TGTGCCAGCAGTTACTCCGGACCAGGGCCCACCGGGGAGCTGTTTTTT.